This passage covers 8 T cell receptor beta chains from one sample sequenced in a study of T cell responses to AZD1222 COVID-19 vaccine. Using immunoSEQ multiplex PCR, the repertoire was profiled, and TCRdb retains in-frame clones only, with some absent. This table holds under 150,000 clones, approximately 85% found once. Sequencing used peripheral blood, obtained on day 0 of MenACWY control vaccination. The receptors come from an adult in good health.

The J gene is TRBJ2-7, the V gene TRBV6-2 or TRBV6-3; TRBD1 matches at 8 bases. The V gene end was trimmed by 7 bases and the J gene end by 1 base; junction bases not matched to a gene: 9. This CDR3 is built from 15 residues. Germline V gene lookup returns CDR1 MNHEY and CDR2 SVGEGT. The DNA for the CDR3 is TGTGCCAGCAACCCATCCGGGACAGGTTCCTACGAGCAGTACTTC. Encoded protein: CASNPSGTGSYEQYF.

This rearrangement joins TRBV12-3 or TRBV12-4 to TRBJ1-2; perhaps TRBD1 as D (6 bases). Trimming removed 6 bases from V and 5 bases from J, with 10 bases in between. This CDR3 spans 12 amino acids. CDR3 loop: CASSGQKYGYTF. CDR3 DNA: TGTGCCAGCAGCGGACAGAAGTATGGCTACACCTTC.

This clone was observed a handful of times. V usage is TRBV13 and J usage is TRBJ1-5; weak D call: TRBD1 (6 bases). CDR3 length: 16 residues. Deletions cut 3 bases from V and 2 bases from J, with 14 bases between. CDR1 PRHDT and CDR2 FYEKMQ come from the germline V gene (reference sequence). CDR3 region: CASSFGAQGRNQPQHF. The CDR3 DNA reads TGTGCCAGCAGCTTTGGGGCACAGGGCCGCAATCAGCCCCAGCATTTT.

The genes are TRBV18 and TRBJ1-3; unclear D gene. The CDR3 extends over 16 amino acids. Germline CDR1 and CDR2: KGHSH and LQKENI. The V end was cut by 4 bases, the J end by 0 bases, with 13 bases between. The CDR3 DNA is TGTGCCAGCTCACGGGCAGGCGGCGGCTCTGGAAACACCATATATTTT. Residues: CASSRAGGGSGNTIYF.

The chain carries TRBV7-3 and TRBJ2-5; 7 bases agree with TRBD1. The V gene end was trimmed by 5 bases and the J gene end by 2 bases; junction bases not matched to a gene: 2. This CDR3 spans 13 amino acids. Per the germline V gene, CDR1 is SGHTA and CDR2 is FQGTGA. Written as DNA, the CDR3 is TGTGCCAGCAGCCGGGGACAGCAAGAGACCCAGTACTTC. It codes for CASSRGQQETQYF.

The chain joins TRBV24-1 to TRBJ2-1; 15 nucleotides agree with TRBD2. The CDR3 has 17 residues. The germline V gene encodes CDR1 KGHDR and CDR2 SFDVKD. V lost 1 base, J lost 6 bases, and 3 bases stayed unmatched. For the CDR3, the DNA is TGTGCCACCAGTGATTTAGGGACTAGCGGGGGGAGCAATGAGCAGTTCTTC. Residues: CATSDLGTSGGSNEQFF.

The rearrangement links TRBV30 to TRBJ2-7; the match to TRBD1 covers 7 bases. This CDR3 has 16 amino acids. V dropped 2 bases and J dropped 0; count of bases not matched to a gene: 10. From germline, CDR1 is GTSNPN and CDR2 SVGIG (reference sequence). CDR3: CAWSTPRDRASYEQYF. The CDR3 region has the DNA TGTGCCTGGAGTACCCCGCGTGACAGGGCCTCCTACGAGCAGTACTTC. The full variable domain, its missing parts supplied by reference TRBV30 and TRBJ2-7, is SQTIHQWPATLVQPVGSPLSLECTVEGTSNPNLYWYRQAAGRGLQLLFYSVGIGQISSEVPQNLSASRPQDRQFILSSKKLLLSDSGFYLCAWSTPRDRASYEQYFGPGTRLTVT.

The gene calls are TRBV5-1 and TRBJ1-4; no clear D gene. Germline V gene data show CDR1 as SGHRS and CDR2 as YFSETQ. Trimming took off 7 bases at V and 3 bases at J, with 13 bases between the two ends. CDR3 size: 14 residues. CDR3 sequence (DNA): TGCGCCAGCTCTGAGAACTCTGCTAATGAAAAACTGTTTTTT. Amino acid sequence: CASSENSANEKLFF. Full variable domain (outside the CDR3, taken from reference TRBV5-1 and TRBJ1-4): KAGVTQTPRYLIKTRGQQVTLSCSPISGHRSVSWYQQTPGQGLQFLFEYFSETQRNKGNFPGRFSGRQFSNSRSEMNVSTLELGDSALYLCASSENSANEKLFFGSGTQLSVL.